This TCR beta chain was retrieved from a study of blood T cell repertoires in COVID-19. Study summary: PBMCs, B-cell-depleted T cells, or T cells provided the cDNA or gDNA that made up the material.

This clone was observed a few times. Clones were sequenced by immunoSEQ multiplex PCR, and TCRdb holds only the in-frame ones, with some missing. The table lists roughly 400,000 clones, around 91% of them singletons. Trimming shortened V by 4 bases and J by 7 bases, and 14 bases separated the two germline ends. CDR3 length: 14 amino acids. Germline values: CDR1 SGHTA, CDR2 FQGNSA. Sequencing used PBMCs or T cells enriched from blood (not recorded which). The J gene is TRBJ1-5, the V gene TRBV7-2; D perhaps matches TRBD1 (5 bases). This TCR derives from a young man who had recovered from COVID-19. This CDR3 is CASSSLGVNQPQHF. DNA of the CDR3: TGTGCCAGCAGCTCCCTAGGGGTTAACCAGCCCCAGCATTTT.